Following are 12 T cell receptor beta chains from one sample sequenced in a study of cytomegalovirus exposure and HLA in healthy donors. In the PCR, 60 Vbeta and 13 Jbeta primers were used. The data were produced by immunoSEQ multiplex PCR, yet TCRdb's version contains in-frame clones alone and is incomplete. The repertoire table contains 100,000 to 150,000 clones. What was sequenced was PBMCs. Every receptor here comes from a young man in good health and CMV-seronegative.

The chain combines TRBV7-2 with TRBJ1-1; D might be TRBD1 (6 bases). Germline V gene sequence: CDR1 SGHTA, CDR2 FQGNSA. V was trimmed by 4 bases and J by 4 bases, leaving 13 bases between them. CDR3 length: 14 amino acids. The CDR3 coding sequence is TGTGCCAGCAGCTCGGGAGGGGGGGGCACTGAAGCTTTCTTT. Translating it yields CASSSGGGGTEAFF.

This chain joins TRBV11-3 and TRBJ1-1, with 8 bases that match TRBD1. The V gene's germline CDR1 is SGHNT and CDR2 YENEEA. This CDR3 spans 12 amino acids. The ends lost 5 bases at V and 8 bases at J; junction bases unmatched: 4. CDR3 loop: CASSPDRGEAFF. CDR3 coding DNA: TGTGCCAGCAGCCCCGACAGGGGCGAAGCTTTCTTT. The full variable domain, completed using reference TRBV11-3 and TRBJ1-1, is EAGVVQSPRYKIIEKKQPVAFWCNPISGHNTLYWYLQNLGQGPELLIRYENEEAVDDSQLPKDRFSAERLKGVDSTLKIQPAELGDSAVYLCASSPDRGEAFFGQGTRLTVV.

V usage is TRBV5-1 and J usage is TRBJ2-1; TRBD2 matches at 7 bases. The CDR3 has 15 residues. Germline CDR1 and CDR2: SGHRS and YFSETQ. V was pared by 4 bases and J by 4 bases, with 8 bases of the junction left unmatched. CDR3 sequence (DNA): TGCGCCAGCAGCCTGCCTAGCGGTACTTACAATGAGCAGTTCTTC. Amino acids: CASSLPSGTYNEQFF.

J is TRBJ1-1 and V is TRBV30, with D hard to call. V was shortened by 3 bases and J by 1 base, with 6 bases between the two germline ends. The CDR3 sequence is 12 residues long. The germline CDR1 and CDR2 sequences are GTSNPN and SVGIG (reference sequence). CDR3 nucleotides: TGTGCCTGGAGGGCAGAGAACACTGAAGCTTTCTTT. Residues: CAWRAENTEAFF.

CDR3 amino acids: CASSLGLDGYTF. As DNA, the CDR3 is TGTGCCAGCAGCTTAGGGTTAGATGGCTACACCTTC. The chain joins TRBV7-9 to TRBJ1-2; D remains ambiguous. Germline loops: CDR1 SEHNR, CDR2 FQNEAQ (reference sequence). The CDR3 spans 12 residues. V lost 1 base and J 6 bases, leaving 6 bases between the germline ends.

CDR3 sequence: CASSQALGQSNEKLFF. The CDR3 DNA is TGCGCCAGCAGCCAAGCATTGGGACAGAGTAATGAAAAACTGTTTTTT. This rearrangement joins TRBV4-1 to TRBJ1-4; 7 bases map to TRBD1. The trim removed 1 base at V and 4 bases at J, leaving 6 bases unmatched. The CDR3 extends over 16 amino acids. Germline V gives CDR1 MGHRA, CDR2 YSYEKL.

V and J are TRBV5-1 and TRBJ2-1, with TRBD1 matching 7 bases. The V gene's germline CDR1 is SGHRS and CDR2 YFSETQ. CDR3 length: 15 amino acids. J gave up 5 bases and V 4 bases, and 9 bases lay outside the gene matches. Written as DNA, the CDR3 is TGCGCCAGCAGCCCGGGACAGCCATCCCACAATGAGCAGTTCTTC. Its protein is CASSPGQPSHNEQFF.

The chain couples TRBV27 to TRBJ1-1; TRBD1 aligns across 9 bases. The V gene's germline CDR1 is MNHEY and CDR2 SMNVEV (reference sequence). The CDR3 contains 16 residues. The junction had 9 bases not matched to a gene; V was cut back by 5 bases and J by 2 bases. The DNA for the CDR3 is TGTGCCAGCAGTGACTCCTGGGACAGGGAAAACACTGAAGCTTTCTTT. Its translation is CASSDSWDRENTEAFF.

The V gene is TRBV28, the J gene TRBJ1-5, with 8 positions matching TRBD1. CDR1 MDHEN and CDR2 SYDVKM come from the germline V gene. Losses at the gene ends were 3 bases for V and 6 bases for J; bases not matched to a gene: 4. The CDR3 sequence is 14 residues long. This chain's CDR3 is CASSLTGVTQPQHF. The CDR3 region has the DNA TGTGCCAGCAGTTTGACAGGGGTCACTCAGCCCCAGCATTTT.

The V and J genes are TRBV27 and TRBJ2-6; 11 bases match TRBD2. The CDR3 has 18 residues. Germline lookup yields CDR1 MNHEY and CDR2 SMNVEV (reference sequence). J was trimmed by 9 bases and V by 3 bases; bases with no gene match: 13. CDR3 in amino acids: CASSFQLAGVSTHNVLTF. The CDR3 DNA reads TGTGCCAGCAGTTTTCAACTAGCGGGAGTAAGTACCCACAACGTCCTGACTTTC.

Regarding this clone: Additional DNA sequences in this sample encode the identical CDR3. The CDR3 sequence: CASSIGLAGANTGELFF. The CDR3 DNA reads TGTGCCAGTAGTATTGGGCTAGCGGGAGCGAACACCGGGGAGCTGTTTTTT. The chain couples TRBV19 to TRBJ2-2, with 10 bases fitting TRBD2. Per the germline V gene, CDR1 is LNHDA and CDR2 is SQIVND (reference sequence). The CDR3 sequence is 17 residues long. V shed 3 bases and J 0 bases; nucleotides not matched to a gene: 4. Full variable domain (remainder filled in from reference TRBV19 and TRBJ2-2): DGGITQSPKYLFRKEGQNVTLSCEQNLNHDAMYWYRQDPGQGLRLIYYSQIVNDFQKGDIAEGYSVSREKKESFPLTVTSAQKNPTAFYLCASSIGLAGANTGELFFGEGSRLTVL.

The CDR3 DNA sequence: TGTGCCAGCAGTGAGATGACGGGAGGAACTGAAGCTTTCTTT. The encoded protein is CASSEMTGGTEAFF. The rearrangement links TRBV6-1 to TRBJ1-1; D unresolved. In germline, CDR1 is MNHNS, CDR2 SASEGT. The CDR3 covers 14 residues. V lost 3 bases, J lost 5 bases, and 13 bases lay in between.